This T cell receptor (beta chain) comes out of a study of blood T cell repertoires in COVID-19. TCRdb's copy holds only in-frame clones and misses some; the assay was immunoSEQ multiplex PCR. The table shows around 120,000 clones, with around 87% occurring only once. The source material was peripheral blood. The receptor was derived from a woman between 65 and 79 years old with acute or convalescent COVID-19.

The CDR3 DNA reads as TGTGCCAGCAGTGAAGAACAGAGCTCCTACAATGAGCAGTTCTTC. It encodes CASSEEQSSYNEQFF. The V and J genes are TRBV2 and TRBJ2-1; no definite D call. This CDR3 region has 15 residues. Germline-derived CDR1 and CDR2 are SNHLY and FYNNEI. Trimming took 1 base from V and 0 from J, leaving 7 bases between them.